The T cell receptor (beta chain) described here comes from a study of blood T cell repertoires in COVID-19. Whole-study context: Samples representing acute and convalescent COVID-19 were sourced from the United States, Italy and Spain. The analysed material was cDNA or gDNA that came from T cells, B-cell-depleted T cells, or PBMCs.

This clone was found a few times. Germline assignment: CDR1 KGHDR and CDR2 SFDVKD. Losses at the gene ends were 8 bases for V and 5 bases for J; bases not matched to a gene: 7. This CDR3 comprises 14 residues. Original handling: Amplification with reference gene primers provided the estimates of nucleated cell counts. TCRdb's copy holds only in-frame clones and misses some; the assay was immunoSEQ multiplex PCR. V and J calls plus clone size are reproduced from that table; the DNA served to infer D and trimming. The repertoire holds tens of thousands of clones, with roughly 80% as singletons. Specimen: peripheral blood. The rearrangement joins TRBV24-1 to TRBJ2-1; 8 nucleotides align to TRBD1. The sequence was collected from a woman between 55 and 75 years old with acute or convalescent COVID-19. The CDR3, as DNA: TGTGCCACCATATCCGGGACAGGAGACAATGAGCAGTTCTTC. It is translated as CATISGTGDNEQFF.